Sequencing of this T cell receptor beta chain was carried out in a study of shared clonotypes between healthy human individuals. Positively selected for CCR7, the CD45RO-negative cells used as naive CD8 cells excluded terminally differentiated effector memory CD45RA+ cells. The CDR3 consists of 16 residues. Germline lookup yields CDR1 SGHTA and CDR2 FQGNSA. V dropped 2 bases and J dropped 0; count of bases not matched to a gene: 5. Method: immunoSEQ multiplex PCR; TCRdb's copy keeps in-frame clones and lacks some. Among about 870,000 clones listed, about 92% were seen once. This TCR came from a man aged 25 to 45 in good health. The sample was naive CD8+ T cells sorted from blood. V gene TRBV7-2 combines with J gene TRBJ2-7; 9 nucleotides agree with TRBD1. The CDR3 sequence is CASSLHRDRVSYEQYF. The CDR3, as DNA: TGTGCCAGCAGCTTACACCGGGACAGGGTCTCCTACGAGCAGTACTTC.